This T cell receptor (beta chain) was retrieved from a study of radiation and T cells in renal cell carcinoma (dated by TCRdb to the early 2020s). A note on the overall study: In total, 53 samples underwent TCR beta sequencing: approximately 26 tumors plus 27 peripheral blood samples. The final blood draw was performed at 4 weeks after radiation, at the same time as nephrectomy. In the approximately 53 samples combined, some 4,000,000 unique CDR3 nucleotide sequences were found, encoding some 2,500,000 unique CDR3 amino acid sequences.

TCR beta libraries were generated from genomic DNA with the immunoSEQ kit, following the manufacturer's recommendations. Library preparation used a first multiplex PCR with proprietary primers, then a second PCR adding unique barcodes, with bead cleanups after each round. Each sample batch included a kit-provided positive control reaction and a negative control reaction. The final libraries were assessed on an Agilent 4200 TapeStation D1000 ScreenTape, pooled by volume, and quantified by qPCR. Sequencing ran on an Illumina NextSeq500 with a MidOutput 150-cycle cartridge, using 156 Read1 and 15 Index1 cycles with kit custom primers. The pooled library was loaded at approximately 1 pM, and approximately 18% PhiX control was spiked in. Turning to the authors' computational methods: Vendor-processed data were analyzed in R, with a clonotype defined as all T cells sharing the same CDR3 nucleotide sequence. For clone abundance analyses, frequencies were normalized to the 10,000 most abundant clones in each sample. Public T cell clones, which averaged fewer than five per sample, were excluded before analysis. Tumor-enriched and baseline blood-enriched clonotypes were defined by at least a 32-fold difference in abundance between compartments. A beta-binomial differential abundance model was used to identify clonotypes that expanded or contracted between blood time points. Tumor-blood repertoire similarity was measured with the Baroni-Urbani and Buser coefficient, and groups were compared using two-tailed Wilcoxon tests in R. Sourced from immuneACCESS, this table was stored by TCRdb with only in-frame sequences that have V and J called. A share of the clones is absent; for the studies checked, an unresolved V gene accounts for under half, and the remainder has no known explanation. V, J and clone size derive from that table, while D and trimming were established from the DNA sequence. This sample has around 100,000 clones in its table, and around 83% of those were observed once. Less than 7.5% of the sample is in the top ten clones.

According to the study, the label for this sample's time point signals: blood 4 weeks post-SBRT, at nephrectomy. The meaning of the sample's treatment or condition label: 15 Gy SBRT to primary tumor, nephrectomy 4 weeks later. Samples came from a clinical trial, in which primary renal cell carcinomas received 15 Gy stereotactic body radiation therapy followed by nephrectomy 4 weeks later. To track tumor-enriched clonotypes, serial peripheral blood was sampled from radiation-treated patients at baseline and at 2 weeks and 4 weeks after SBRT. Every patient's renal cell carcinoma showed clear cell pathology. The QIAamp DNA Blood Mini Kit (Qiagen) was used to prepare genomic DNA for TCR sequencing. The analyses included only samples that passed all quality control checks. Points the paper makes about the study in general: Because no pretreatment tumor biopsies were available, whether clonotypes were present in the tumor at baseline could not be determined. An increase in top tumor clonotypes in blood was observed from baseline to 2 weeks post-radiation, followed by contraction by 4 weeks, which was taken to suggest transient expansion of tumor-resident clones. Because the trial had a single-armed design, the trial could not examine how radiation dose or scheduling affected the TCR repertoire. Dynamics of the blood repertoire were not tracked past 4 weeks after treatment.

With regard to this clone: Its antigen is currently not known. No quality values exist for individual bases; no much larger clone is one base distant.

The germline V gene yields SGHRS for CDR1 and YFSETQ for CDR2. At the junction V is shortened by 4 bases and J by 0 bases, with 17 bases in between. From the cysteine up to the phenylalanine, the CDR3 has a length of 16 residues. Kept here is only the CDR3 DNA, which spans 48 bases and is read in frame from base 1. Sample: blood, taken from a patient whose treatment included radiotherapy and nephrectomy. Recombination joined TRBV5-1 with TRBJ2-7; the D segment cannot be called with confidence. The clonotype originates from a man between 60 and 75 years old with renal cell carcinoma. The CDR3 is CASSPPSAGDSYEQYF. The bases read TGCGCCAGCAGCCCGCCGTCGGCAGGTGACTCCTACGAGCAGTACTTC. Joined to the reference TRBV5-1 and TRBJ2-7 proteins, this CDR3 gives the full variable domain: KAGVTQTPRYLIKTRGQQVTLSCSPISGHRSVSWYQQTPGQGLQFLFEYFSETQRNKGNFPGRFSGRQFSNSRSEMNVSTLELGDSALYLCASSPPSAGDSYEQYFGPGTRLTVT.